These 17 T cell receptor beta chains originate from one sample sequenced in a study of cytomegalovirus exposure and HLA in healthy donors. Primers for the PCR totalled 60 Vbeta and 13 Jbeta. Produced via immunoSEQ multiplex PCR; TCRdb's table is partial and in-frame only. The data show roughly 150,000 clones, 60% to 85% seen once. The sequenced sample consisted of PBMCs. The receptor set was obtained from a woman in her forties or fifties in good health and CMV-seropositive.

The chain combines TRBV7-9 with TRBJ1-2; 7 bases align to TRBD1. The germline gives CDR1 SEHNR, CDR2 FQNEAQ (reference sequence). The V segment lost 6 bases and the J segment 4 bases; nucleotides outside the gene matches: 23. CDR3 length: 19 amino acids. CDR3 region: CASRSAGTQTGRGFYGYTF. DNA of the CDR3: TGTGCCAGCAGGTCAGCCGGGACGCAGACAGGGCGGGGATTCTATGGCTACACCTTC. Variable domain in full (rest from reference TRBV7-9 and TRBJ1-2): DTGVSQNPRHKITKRGQNVTFRCDPISEHNRLYWYRQTLGQGPEFLTYFQNEAQLEKSRLLSDRFSAERPKGSFSTLEIQRTEQGDSAMYLCASRSAGTQTGRGFYGYTFGSGTRLTVV.

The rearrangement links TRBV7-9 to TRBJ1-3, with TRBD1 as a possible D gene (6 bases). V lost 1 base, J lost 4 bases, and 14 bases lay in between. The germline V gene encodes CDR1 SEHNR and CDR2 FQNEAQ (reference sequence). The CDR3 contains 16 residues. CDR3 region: CASSLEDSEAGNTIYF. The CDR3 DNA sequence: TGTGCCAGCAGCTTAGAGGACAGTGAAGCAGGAAACACCATATATTTT.

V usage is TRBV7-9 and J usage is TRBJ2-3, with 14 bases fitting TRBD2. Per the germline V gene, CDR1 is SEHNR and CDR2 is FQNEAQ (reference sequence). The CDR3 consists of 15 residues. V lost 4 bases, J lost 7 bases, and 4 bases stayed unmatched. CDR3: CASSSTSGGVNTQYF. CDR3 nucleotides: TGTGCCAGCAGCTCGACTAGCGGGGGGGTAAATACGCAGTATTTT.

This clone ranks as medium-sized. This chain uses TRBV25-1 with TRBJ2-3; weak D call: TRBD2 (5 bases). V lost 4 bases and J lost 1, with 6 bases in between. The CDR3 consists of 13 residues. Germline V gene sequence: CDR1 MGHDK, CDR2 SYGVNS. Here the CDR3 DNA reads TGTGCCAGCAGTGTCGGGGGCACAGATACGCAGTATTTT. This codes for CASSVGGTDTQYF.

CDR3 sequence reads: CASSLSGGPTDTQYF. CDR3 DNA sequence: TGTGCCAGCAGCCTCTCGGGGGGCCCCACAGATACGCAGTATTTT. J is TRBJ2-3 and V is TRBV11-2, with D tentatively TRBD2 (7 bases). Between the trimmed V and J ends, which lost 5 bases and 2 bases, there was a span of 14 bases. The CDR3 length is 15 residues. CDR1 SGHAT and CDR2 FQNNGV come from the germline V gene.

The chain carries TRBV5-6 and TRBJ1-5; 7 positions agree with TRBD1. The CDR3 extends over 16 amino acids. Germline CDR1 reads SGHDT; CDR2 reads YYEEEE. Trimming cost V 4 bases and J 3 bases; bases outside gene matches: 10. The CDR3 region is CASSLLSGGNNQPQHF. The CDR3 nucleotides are TGTGCCAGCAGCCTTTTATCAGGGGGTAACAATCAGCCCCAGCATTTT.

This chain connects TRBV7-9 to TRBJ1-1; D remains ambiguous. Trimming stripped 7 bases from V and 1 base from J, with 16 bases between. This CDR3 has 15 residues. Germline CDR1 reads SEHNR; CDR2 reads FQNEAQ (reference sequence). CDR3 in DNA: TGTGCCAGCACCCCCGGGTCGCAGCAGAACACTGAAGCTTTCTTT. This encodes CASTPGSQQNTEAFF.

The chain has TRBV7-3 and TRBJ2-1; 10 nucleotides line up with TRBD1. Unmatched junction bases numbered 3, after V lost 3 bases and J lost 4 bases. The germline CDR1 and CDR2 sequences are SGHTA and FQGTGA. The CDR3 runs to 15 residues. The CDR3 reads CASSFGQGVYNEQFF. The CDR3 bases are TGTGCCAGCAGCTTCGGACAGGGGGTTTACAATGAGCAGTTCTTC. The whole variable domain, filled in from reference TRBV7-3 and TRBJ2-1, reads GAGVSQTPSNKVTEKGKYVELRCDPISGHTALYWYRQSLGQGPEFLIYFQGTGAADDSGLPNDRFFAVRPEGSVSTLKIQRTERGDSAVYLCASSFGQGVYNEQFFGPGTRLTVL.

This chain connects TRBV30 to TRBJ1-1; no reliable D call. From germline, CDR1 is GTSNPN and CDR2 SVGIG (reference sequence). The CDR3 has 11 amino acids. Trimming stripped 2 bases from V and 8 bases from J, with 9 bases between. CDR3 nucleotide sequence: TGTGCCTGGAGTATGCGAAAGGAAGCTTTCTTT. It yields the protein CAWSMRKEAFF.

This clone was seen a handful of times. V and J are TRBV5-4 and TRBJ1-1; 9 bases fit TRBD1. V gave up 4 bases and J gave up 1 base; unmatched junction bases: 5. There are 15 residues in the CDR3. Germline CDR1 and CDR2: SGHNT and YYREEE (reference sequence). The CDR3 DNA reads TGTGCCAGCAGCACGAAGACAGGGGGGAACACTGAAGCTTTCTTT. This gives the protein CASSTKTGGNTEAFF. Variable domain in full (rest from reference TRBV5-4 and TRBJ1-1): ETGVTQSPTHLIKTRGQQVTLRCSSQSGHNTVSWYQQALGQGPQFIFQYYREEENGRGNFPPRFSGLQFPNYSSELNVNALELDDSALYLCASSTKTGGNTEAFFGQGTRLTVV.

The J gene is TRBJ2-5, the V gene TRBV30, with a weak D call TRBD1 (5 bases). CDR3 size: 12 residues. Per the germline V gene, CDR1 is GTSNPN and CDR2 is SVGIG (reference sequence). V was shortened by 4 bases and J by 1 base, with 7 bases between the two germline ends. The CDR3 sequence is CAWNQGQETQYF. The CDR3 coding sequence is TGTGCCTGGAACCAGGGCCAAGAGACCCAGTACTTC.

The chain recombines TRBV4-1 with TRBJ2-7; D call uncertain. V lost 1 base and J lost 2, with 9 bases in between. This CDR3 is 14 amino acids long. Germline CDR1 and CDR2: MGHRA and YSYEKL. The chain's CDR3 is CASSQGMETYEQYF. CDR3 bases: TGCGCCAGCAGCCAAGGGATGGAGACCTACGAGCAGTACTTC.

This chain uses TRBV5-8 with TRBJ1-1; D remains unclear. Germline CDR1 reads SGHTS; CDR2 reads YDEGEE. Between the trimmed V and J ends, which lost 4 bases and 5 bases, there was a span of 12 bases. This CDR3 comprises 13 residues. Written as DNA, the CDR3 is TGTGCCAGCAGCCTTACCTTCGGGACTGAAGCTTTCTTT. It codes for CASSLTFGTEAFF. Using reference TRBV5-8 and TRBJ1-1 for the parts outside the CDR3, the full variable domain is EAGVTQSPTHLIKTRGQQATLRCSPISGHTSVYWYQQALGLGLQFLLWYDEGEERNRGNFPPRFSGRQFPNYSSELNVNALELEDSALYLCASSLTFGTEAFFGQGTRLTVV.

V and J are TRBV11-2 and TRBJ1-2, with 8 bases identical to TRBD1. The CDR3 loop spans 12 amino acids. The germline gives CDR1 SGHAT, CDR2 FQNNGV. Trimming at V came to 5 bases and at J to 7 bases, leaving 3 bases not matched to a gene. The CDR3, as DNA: TGTGCCAGCAGCCGAGACAGGGGTGGCTACACCTTC. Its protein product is CASSRDRGGYTF.

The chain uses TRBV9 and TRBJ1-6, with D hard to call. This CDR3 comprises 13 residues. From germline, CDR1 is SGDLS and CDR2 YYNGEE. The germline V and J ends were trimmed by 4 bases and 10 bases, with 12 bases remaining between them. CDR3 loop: CASSPGSGSPLHF. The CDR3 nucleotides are TGTGCCAGCAGCCCGGGTAGTGGATCACCCCTCCACTTT.

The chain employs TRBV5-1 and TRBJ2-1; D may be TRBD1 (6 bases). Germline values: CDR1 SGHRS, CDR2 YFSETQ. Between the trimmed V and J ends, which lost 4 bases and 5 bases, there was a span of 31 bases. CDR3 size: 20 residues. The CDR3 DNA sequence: TGCGCCAGCAGCCGTAAAACTACAGGATCAGGGGTCACACTACACAATGAGCAGTTCTTC. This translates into CASSRKTTGSGVTLHNEQFF.

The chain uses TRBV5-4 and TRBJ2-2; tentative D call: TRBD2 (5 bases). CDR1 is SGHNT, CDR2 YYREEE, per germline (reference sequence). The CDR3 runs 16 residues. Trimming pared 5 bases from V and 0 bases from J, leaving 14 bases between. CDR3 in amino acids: CASRPEGGANTGELFF. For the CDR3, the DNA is TGTGCCAGCAGGCCAGAGGGCGGAGCGAACACCGGGGAGCTGTTTTTT.